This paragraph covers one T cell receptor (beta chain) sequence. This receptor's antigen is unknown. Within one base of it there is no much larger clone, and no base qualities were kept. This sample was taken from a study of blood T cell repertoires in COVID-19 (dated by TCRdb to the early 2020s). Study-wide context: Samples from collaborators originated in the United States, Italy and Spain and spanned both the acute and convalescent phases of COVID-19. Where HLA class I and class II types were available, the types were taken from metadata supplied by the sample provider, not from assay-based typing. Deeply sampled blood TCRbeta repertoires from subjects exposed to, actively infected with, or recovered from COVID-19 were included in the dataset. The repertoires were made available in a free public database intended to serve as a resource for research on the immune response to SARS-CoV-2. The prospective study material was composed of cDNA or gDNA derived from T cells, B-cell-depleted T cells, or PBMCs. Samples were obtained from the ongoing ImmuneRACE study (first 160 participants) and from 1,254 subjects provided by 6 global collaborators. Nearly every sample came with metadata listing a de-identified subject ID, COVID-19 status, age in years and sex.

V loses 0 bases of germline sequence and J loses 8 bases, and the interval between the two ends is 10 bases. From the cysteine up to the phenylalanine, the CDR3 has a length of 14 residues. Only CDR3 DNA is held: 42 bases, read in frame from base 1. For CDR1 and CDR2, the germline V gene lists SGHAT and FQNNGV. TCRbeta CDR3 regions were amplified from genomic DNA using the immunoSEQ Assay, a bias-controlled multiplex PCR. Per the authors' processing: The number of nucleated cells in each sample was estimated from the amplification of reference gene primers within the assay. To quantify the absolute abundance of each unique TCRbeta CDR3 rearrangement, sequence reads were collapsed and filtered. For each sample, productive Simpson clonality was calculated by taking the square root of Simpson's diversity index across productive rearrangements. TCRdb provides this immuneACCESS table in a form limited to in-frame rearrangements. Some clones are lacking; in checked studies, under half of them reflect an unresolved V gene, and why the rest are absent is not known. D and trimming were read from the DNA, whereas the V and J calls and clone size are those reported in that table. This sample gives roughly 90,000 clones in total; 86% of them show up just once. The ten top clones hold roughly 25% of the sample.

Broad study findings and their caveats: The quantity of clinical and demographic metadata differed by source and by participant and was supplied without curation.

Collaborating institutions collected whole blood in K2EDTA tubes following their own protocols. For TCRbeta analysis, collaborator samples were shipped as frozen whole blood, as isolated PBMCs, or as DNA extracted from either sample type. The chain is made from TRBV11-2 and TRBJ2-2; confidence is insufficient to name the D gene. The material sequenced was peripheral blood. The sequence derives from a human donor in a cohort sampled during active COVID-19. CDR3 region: CASSLDQLRGELFF. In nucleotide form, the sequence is TGTGCCAGCAGCTTAGATCAACTAAGGGGGGAGCTGTTTTTT. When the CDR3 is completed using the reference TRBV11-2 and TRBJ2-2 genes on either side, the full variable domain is EAGVAQSPRYKIIEKRQSVAFWCNPISGHATLYWYQQILGQGPKLLIQFQNNGVVDDSQLPKDRFSAERLKGVDSTLKIQPAKLEDSAVYLCASSLDQLRGELFFGEGSRLTVL.